The present TCR beta chain was sequenced within a study of blood T cell repertoires in COVID-19. Data came from immunoSEQ multiplex PCR; TCRdb stores just in-frame clones and leaves some out. The sample has over 200,000 clones, approximately 81% seen once. The clonotype originates from an elderly woman with acute or convalescent COVID-19. The material sequenced was peripheral blood.

CDR3 amino acids: CASSLNSKSYNEQFF. The CDR3 nucleotides read TGTGCCAGCAGCTTGAACTCTAAGTCCTACAATGAGCAGTTCTTC. The rearrangement links TRBV5-5 to TRBJ2-1; D ambiguous. CDR3 length: 15 amino acids. Trimming took 1 base from V and 1 from J, leaving 9 bases between them. In germline, CDR1 is SGHKS, CDR2 YYEKEE (reference sequence).